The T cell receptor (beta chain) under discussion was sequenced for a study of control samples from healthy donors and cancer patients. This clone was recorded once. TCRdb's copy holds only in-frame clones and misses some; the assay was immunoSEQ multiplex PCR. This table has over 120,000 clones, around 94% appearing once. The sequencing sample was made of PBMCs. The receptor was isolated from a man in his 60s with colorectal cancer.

DNA of the CDR3: TGTGCCAGTAGACAGGGGTGGTACACTGAAGCTTTCTTT. Amino acid sequence: CASRQGWYTEAFF. This chain uses TRBV19 with TRBJ1-1; TRBD1 matches at 7 bases. V lost 6 bases to trimming and J lost 3 bases; unmatched junction nucleotides: 4. Germline values: CDR1 LNHDA, CDR2 SQIVND (reference sequence). This CDR3 region has 13 residues.